Included here is one TCR beta chain sequence, with context. Its antigen is unidentified. This entry is derived from a study of cytomegalovirus exposure and HLA in healthy donors. The PCR employed 60 Vbeta primers together with 13 Jbeta primers. Some clones are missing from TCRdb's copy, which holds only in-frame ones; the method was immunoSEQ multiplex PCR. The top ten hold about 1.6% of the sample, which has roughly 190,000 clones, 75% to 85% seen once. Study-level points and caveats: It was shown in a later analysis that HLA-associated TCR beta chains were more clonally expanded than other, equally common chains.

Germline assignment: CDR1 SGDLS and CDR2 YYNGEE. The V gene end was trimmed by 4 bases and the J gene end by 8 bases; junction bases not matched to a gene: 10. This CDR3 has 15 residues. What was sequenced was PBMCs. The chain links TRBV9 to TRBJ2-1; 9 nucleotides line up with TRBD2. The receptor was isolated from a woman aged 50 to 60 in good health and CMV-seronegative. The CDR3: CASSNTGTSRDEQFF. The CDR3 DNA follows: TGTGCCAGCAGCAACACCGGGACTAGCAGGGATGAGCAGTTCTTC. Together with reference TRBV9 and TRBJ2-1, the CDR3 gives the full variable domain: DSGVTQTPKHLITATGQRVTLRCSPRSGDLSVYWYQQSLDQGLQFLIQYYNGEERAKGNILERFSAQQFPDLHSELNLSSLELGDSALYFCASSNTGTSRDEQFFGPGTRLTVL.